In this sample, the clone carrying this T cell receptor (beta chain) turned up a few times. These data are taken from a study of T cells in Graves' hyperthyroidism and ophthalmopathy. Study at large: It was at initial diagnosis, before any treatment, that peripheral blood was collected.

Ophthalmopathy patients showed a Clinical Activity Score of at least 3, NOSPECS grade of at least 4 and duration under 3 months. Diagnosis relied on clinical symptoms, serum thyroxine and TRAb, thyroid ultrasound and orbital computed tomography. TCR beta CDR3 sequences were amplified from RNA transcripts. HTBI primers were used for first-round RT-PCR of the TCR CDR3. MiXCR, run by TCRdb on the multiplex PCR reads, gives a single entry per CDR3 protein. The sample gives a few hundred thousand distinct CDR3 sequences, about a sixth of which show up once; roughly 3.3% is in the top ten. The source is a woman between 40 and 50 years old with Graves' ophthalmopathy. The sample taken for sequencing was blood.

CDR3 sequence reads: CASSPQDTYNEQFF. Written as DNA, the CDR3 is TGTGCCAGCTCACCACAAGATACCTACAATGAGCAGTTCTTC. V and J are TRBV18 and TRBJ2-1; no firm D call. There are 14 residues in the CDR3. Germline V CDR1 and CDR2: KGHSH, LQKENI. V dropped 1 base and J dropped 2 bases, with 6 bases sitting between them.